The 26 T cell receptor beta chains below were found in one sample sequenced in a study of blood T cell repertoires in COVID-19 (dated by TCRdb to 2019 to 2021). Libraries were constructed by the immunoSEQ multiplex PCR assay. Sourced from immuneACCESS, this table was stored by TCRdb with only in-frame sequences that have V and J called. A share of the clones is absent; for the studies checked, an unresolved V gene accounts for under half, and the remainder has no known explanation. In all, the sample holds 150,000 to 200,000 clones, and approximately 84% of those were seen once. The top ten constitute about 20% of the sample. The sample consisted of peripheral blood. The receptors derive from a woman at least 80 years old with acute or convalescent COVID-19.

Here the CDR3 DNA reads TGTGCCAGCAGCCAGGGACTAGCGGGAGTTTACGAGCAGTACTTC. It translates to CASSQGLAGVYEQYF. The V and J genes are TRBV7-7 and TRBJ2-7; 14 positions match TRBD2. CDR1 and CDR2 (germline): SSHAT, FNYEAQ (reference sequence). The junction had 4 bases not matched to a gene; V was cut back by 5 bases and J by 4 bases. This CDR3 comprises 15 residues.

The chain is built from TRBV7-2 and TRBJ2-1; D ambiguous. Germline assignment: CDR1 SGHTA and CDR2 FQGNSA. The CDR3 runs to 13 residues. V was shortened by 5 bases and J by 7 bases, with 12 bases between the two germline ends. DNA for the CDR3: TGTGCCAGCAGCCTACCCATTCTTAATGAGCAGTTCTTC. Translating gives CASSLPILNEQFF.

CDR3 loop: CASSLAQGDQAFF. The CDR3 nucleotides are TGCGCCAGCAGCTTGGCCCAGGGCGATCAAGCTTTCTTT. The chain carries TRBV5-1 and TRBJ1-1; D might be TRBD1 (5 bases). Germline values: CDR1 SGHRS, CDR2 YFSETQ. The CDR3 runs to 13 residues. Between the trimmed V and J ends, which lost 0 bases and 9 bases, there was a span of 12 bases.

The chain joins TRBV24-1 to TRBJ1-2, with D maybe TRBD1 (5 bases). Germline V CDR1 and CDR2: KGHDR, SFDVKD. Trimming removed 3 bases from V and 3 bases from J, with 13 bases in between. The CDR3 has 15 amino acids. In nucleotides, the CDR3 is TGTGCCACCAGTGATCCCGCCCGGGGGTACTATGGCTACACCTTC. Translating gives CATSDPARGYYGYTF.

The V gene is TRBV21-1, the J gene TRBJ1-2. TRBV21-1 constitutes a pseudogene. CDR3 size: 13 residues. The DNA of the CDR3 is TGTGCCAGCAGCAAACGACTAGTGTATGGCTACACCTTC. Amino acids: CASSKRLVYGYTF.

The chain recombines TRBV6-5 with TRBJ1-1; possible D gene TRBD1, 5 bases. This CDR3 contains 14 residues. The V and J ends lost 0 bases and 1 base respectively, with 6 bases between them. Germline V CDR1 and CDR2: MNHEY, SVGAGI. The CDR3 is CASSYSQGNTEAFF. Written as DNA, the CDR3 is TGTGCCAGCAGTTACTCTCAGGGGAACACTGAAGCTTTCTTT.

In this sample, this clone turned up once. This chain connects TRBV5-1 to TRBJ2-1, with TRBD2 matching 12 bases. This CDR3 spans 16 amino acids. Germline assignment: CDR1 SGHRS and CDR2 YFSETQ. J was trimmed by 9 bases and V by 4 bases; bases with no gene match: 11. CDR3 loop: CASSTTTSGRVSEQFF. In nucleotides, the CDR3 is TGCGCCAGCAGCACGACGACTAGCGGGAGAGTCAGTGAGCAGTTCTTC.

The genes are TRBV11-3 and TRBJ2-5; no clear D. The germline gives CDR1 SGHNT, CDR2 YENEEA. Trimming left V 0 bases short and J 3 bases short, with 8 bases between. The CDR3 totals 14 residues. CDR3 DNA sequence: TGTGCCAGCAGCTTAGAGGCATCGAAAGAGACCCAGTACTTC. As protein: CASSLEASKETQYF.

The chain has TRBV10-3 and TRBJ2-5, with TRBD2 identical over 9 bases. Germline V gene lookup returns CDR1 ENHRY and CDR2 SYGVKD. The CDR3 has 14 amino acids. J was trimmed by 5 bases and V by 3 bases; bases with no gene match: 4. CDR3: CAISEGTSWETQYF. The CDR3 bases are TGTGCCATCAGTGAAGGGACTAGCTGGGAGACCCAGTACTTC.

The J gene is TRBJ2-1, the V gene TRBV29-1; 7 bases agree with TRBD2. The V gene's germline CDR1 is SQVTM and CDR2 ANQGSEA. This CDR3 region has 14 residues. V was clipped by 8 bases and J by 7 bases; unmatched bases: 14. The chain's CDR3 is CSHHGGGFRNEQFF. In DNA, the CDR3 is TGCAGCCACCATGGGGGGGGTTTTAGAAATGAGCAGTTCTTC.

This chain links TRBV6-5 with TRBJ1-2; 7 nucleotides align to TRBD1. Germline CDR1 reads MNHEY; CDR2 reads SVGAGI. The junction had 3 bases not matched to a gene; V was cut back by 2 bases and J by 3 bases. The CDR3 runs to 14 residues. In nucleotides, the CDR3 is TGTGCCAGCAGTTACGCCGGGACAGACTATGGCTACACCTTC. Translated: CASSYAGTDYGYTF.

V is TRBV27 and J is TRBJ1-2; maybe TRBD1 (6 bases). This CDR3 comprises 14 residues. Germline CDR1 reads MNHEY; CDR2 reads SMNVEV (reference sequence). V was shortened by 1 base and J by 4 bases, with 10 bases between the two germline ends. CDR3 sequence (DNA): TGTGCCAGCAGTTTATGGGGGGGCGGCTATGGCTACACCTTC. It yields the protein CASSLWGGGYGYTF.

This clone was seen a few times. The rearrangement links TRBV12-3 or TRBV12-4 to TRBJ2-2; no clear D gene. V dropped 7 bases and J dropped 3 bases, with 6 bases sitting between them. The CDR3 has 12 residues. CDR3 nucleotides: TGTGCCAGCATCCCTCACACCGGGGAGCTGTTTTTT. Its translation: CASIPHTGELFF.

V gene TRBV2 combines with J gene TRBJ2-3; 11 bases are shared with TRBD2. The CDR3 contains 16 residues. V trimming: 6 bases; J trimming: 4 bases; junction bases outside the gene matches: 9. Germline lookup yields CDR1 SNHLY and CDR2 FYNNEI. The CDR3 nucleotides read TGTGCCAGCAGGGGCCATAGCGGGAGGGCAGCAGATACGCAGTATTTT. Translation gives CASRGHSGRAADTQYF.

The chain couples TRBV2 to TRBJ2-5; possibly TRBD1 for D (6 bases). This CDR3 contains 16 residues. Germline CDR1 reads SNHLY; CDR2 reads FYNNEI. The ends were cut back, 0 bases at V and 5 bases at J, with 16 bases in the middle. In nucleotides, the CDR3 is TGTGCCAGCAGTGAAGCGCCCCCGAGTAGGGGGGAGACCCAGTACTTC. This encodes CASSEAPPSRGETQYF.

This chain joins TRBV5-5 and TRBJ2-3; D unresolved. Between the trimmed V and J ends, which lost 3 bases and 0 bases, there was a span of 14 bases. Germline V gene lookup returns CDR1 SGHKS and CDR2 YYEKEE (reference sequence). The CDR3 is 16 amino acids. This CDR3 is CASSSPSGSSTDTQYF. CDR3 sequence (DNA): TGTGCCAGCAGCTCCCCCTCCGGGTCTAGCACAGATACGCAGTATTTT.

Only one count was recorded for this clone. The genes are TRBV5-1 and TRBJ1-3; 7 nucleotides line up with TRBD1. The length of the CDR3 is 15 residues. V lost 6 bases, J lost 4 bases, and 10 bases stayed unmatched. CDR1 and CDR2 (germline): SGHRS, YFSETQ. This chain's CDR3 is CASTIIPGQGNTIYF. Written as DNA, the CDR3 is TGCGCCAGCACCATCATACCGGGACAGGGAAACACCATATATTTT. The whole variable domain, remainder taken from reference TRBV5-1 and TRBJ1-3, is KAGVTQTPRYLIKTRGQQVTLSCSPISGHRSVSWYQQTPGQGLQFLFEYFSETQRNKGNFPGRFSGRQFSNSRSEMNVSTLELGDSALYLCASTIIPGQGNTIYFGEGSWLTVV.

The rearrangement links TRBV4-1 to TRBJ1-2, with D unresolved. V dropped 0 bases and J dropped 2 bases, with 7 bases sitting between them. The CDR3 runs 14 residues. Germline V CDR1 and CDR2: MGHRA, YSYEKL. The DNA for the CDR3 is TGCGCCAGCAGCCAAGATTTCAGAAACTATGGCTACACCTTC. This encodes CASSQDFRNYGYTF.

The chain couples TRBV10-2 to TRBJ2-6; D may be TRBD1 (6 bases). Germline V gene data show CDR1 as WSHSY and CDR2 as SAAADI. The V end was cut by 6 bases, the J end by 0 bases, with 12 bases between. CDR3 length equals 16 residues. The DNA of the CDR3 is TGCGCCAGCAGCTCGGACAGAAACTCTGGGGCCAACGTCCTGACTTTC. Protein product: CASSSDRNSGANVLTF.

Written as DNA, the CDR3 is TGTGCCAGCAGCTTAGAAGTAGGGAGCTACGAGCAGTACTTC. Translating it yields CASSLEVGSYEQYF. The genes are TRBV11-2 and TRBJ2-7, with a weak D call TRBD2 (5 bases). Germline CDR1 SGHAT, CDR2 FQNNGV. Trimming shortened V by 0 bases and J by 3 bases, and 9 bases separated the two germline ends. The CDR3 has 14 amino acids.

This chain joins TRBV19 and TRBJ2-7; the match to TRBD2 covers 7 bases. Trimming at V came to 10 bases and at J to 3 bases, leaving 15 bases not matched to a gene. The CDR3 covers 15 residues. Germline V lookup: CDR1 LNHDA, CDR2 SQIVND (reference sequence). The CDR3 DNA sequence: TGTGCCACGGGGCGGTCGGCTAGCGGCCTCTACGAGCAGTACTTC. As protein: CATGRSASGLYEQYF.

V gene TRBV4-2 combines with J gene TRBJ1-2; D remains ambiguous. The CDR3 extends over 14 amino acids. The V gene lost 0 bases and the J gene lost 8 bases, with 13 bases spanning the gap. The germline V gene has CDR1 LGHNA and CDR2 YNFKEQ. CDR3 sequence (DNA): TGTGCCAGCAGCCAAGAAAAGGGCGCGGGGGGCTACACCTTC. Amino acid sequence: CASSQEKGAGGYTF.

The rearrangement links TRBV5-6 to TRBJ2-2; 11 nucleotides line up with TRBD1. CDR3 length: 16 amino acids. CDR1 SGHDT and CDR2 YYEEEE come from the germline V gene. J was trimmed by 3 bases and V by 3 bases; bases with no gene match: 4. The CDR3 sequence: CASSSWGQGDTGELFF. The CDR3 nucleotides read TGTGCCAGCAGCTCGTGGGGACAGGGGGACACCGGGGAGCTGTTTTTT.

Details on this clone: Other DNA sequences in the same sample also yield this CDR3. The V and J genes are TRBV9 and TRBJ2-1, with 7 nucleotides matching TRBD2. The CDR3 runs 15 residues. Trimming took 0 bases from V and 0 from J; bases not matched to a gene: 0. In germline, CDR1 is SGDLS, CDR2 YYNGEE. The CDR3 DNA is TGTGCCAGCAGCGTAGCGGGGGGCTCCTACAATGAGCAGTTCTTC. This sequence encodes CASSVAGGSYNEQFF.

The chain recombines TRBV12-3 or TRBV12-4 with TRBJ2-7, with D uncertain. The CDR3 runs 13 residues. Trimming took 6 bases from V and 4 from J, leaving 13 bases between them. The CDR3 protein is CASRHSGRYEQYF. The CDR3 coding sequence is TGTGCCAGCAGGCACAGTGGGCGTTACGAGCAGTACTTC.

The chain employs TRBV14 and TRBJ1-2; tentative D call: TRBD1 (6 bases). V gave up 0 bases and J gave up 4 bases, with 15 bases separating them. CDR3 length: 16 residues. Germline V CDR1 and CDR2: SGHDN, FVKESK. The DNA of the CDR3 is TGTGCCAGCAGCCAAGATCTATGGGGGCGCGGCTATGGCTACACCTTC. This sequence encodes CASSQDLWGRGYGYTF.